What follows is one T cell receptor (beta chain) and its context. Sequenced by immunoSEQ multiplex PCR; TCRdb stores in-frame clones only, minus some. The sample shows 100,000 to 120,000 clones, around 90% of them seen only once. Germline CDR1 reads SGHRS; CDR2 reads YFSETQ. There are 17 residues in the CDR3. With V trimmed by 0 bases and J by 1 base, 5 bases remained unmatched. The entry originates in a study of cytomegalovirus exposure and HLA in healthy donors. This TCR derives from a woman under 30 in good health and CMV-seronegative. The chain couples TRBV5-1 to TRBJ2-1, with 9 bases fitting TRBD2. Input material: PBMCs. The CDR3 nucleotides are TGCGCCAGCAGCTTGGCGGCGGGAGGGTTGTCCTACAATGAGCAGTTCTTC. It is translated as CASSLAAGGLSYNEQFF.